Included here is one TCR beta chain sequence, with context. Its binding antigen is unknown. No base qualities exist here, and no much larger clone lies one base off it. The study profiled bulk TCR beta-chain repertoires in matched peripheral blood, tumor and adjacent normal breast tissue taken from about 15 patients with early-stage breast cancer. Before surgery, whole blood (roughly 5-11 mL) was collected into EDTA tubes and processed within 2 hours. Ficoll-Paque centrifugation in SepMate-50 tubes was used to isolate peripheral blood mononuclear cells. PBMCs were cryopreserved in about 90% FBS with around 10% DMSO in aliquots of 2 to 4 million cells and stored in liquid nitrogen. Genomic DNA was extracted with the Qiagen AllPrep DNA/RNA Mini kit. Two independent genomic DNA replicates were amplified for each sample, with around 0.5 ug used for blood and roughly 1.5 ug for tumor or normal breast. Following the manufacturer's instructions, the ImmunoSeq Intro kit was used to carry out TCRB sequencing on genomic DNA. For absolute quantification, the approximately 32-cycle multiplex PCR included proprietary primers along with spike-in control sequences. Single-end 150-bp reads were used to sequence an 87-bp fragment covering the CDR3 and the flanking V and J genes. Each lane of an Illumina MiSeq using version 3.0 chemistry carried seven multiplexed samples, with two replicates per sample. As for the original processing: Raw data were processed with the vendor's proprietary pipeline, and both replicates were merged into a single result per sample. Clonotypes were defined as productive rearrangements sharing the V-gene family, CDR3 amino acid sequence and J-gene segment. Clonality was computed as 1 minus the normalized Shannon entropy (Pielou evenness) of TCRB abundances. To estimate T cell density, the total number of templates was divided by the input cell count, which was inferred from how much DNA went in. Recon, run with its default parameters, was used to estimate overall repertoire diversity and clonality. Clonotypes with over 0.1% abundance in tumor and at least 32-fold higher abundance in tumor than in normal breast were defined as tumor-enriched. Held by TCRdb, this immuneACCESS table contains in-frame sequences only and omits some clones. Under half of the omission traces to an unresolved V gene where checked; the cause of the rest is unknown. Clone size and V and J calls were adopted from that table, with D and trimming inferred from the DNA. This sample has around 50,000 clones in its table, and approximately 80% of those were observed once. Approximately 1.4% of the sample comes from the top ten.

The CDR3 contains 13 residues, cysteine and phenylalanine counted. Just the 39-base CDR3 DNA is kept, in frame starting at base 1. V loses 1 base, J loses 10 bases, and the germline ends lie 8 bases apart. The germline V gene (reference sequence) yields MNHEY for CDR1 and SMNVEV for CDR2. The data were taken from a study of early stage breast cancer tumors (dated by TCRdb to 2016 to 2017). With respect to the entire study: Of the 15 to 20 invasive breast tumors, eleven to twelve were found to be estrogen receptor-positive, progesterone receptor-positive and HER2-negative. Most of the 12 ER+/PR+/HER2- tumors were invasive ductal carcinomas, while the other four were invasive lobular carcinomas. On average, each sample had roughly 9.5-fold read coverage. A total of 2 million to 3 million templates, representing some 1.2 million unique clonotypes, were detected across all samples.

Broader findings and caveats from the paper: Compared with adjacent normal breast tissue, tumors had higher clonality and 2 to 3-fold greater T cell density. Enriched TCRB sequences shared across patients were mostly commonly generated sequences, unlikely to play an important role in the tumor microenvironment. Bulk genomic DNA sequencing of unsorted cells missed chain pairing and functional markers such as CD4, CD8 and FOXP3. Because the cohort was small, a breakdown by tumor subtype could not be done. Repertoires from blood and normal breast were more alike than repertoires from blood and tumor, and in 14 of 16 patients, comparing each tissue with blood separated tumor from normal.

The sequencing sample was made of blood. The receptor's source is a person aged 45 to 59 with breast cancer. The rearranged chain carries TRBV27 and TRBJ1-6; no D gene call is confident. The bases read TGTGCCAGCAGTTTATTGGTGGGCTCACCCCTCCACTTT. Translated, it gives CASSLLVGSPLHF.